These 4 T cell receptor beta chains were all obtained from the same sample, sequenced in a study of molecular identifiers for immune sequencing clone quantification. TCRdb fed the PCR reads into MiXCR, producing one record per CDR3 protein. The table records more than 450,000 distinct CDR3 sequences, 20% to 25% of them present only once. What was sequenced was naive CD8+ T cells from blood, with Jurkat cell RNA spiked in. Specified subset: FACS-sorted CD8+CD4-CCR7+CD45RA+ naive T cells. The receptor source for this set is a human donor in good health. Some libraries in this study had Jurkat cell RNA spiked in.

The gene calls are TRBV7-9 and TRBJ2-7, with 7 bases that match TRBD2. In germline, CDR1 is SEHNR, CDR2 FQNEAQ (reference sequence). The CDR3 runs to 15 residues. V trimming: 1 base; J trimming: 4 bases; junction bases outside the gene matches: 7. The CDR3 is CASSLVGGGGYEQYF. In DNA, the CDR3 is TGTGCCAGCAGCTTAGTCGGCGGGGGTGGTTACGAGCAGTACTTC.

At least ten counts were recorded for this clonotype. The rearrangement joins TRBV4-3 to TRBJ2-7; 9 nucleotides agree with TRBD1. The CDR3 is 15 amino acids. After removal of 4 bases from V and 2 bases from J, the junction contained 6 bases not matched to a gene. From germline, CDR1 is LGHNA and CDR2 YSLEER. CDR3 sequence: CASSPGQGTTYEQYF. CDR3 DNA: TGCGCCAGCAGCCCCGGACAGGGGACCACCTACGAGCAGTACTTC.

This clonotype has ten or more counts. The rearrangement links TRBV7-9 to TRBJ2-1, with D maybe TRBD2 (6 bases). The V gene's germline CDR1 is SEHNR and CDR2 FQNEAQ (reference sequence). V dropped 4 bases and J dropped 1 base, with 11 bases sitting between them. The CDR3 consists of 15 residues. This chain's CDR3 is CASSWVGGSYNEQFF. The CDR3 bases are TGTGCCAGCAGCTGGGTAGGAGGGTCCTACAATGAGCAGTTCTTC.

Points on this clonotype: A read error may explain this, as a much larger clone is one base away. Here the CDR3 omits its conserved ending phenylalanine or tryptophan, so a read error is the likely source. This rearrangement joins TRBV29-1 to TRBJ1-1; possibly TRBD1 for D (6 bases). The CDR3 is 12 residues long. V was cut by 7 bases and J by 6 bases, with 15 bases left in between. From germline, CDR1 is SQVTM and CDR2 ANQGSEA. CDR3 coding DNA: TGCAGCGCCCTCGCCAGGGGAGCTGAAGCTTTCCTT. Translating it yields CSALARGAEAFL.